This T cell receptor (beta chain) was recorded in a study of T cell changes during pregnancy in multiple sclerosis. The ends were cut back, 2 bases at V and 4 bases at J, with 14 bases in the middle. From germline, CDR1 is MNHNY and CDR2 SVGAGI (reference sequence). The CDR3 length is 15 residues. Produced via immunoSEQ multiplex PCR; TCRdb's table is partial and in-frame only. The sample contains under 45,000 clones, approximately 94% of which appear only once. The receptor comes from a female donor with multiple sclerosis, enrolled in a pregnancy study. This material consisted of CD4+ T cells from peripheral blood mononuclear cells, taken in the third trimester of pregnancy. The chain has TRBV6-6 and TRBJ1-1; D gene ambiguous. The CDR3 nucleotides are TGTGCCAGCAGTTACGAAGTCGGGGTGGCCACTGAAGCTTTCTTT. Amino acids: CASSYEVGVATEAFF.